This T cell receptor (beta chain) was sequenced for a study of naive and memory T cell subsets (dated by TCRdb to about 2017). Background on the whole study: Sorted naive and memory T cell subsets from peripheral blood were analyzed in the study using a UMI-based, open-source pipeline for TCR alpha and beta sequencing. The results of the functional CMV T cell responses matched the IgG serology results in every case. RNA was DNase-treated and reverse transcribed with TCR constant-region primers, mostly using SuperScript III. General findings and caveats noted by the study authors: The repertoire findings for the naive and memory subsets could not be validated against a ground truth, as none was available. RNA-based TCR counts may be influenced by expression changes linked to T cell activation and differentiation. Following error correction, more than 95% of naive TCR sequences occurred only once, which made naive abundance distributions much steeper than those of memory subsets. Clonotypes were defined as single alpha or beta chain sequences, not paired alpha/beta receptors. A few larger clonotypes were found in naive repertoires, especially CD8, and these larger clonotypes were possibly memory cells re-expressing CD45RA. A power law was followed by TCR abundance, with an exponent that differed between naive and memory subsets but was consistent across the three individuals. In both CD4 and CD8 cells, a rise in Gini index and a fall in Shannon and inverse Simpson diversity were observed from naive through CM, EM and EMRA.

This clonotype appeared a few times. Its antigen has not been determined. Within one base of it there is no much larger clone, and no base qualities were kept. Receptor amplification or capture employed UMI-ligation and nested PCR. The beta constant-region primer was an equimolar mix of two oligonucleotides covering both TRBC1 and TRBC2. The ligated cDNA went through four rounds of PCR with nested alpha and beta constant-region primers together with the SP2 primer. A single-stranded oligonucleotide bearing the SP2 primer plus a 12-nucleotide UMI was ligated onto the 3' end of the cDNA by T4 RNA ligase 1. Incubation of the ligation reaction lasted roughly 18-24 hours at 16 degrees C. PCR2 was typically performed as a SYBR Green qPCR and was stopped at a predetermined threshold so that over-amplification was prevented. Apart from the first purification, every purification step used Agencourt AMPure XP magnetic beads. Libraries were quantified by Qubit and checked on a TapeStation, where a main peak was expected near 650 bp. Sequencing of the pooled libraries was done on an Illumina MiSeq using v2 2x251 paired-end kits, which typically yielded 1-2 million reads per sample. Each sample's library went into the pool at approximately 4 nM, and roughly 5-7.5% PhiX was added to help with cluster recognition. As for the original processing: Decombinator assigned V and J genes to Demultiplexor-processed FASTQ reads by tag matching, allowing a single base-pair mismatch. By using UMIs, Collapsinator corrected both sequencing errors and the frequency errors caused by PCR heterogeneity. TCRs were translated and CDR3s were extracted from the conserved cysteine to the FGXG phenylalanine by CDR3Translator, with non-productive sequences being flagged. Gini, Shannon entropy and inverse Simpson indices were calculated on repertoires subsampled to equal numbers of UMI-defined TCRs. Clonotype abundance distributions were fitted to a power law by maximum likelihood within the linear range. For one naive CD8 sample, the pipeline and MIGEC produced similar UMI counts, unique TCR numbers and clonal distributions. One analysis removed from the naive repertoire any naive TCRs that were also present in any memory subset from the same donor. Repertoires were searched for 7,000 to 7,500 CMV-associated CDR3 sequences compiled from VDJdb and a published dataset. Using fastp at Q25 and MiXCR, TCRdb reprocessed the public reads and kept productive beta chains. Rows with a matching CDR3 protein are joined into one entry that keeps the most common DNA and genes. Here the V and J calls rest on TCRdb's processing, not on the authors' analysis. Present in this sample are over 80,000 distinct CDR3 sequences, approximately 10% of which were seen just once. Of the sample, around 0.13% falls within the top ten clones.

From the second PCR step on, the TCR alpha and beta chain libraries were amplified in separate reactions. To determine each donor's CMV status, fresh PBMCs were stimulated overnight with CMV viral lysate, and IFNgamma production from CD4+ T cells was then assessed. CD4 T cells were positively selected using Miltenyi beads, after which CD8 T cells were positively selected from the CD4-negative fraction. Cells were stained for CD3, CD4, CD8, CD45RA, CD27 and a live/dead dye and were sorted on a BD Aria II into four subsets based on CD45RA and CD27. Blood came from a few healthy volunteers, each fractionated into CD4 and CD8 T cells and then into four differentiation subsets. About 110 ml of peripheral blood was collected from each donor, and PBMC were isolated from the blood using Ficoll-Paque PLUS density-gradient centrifugation. Sorted cells were lysed in RLT buffer, and RNA was extracted with a Qiagen RNeasy kit and stored at -80°C.

Trimming removed 4 bases from V and 4 bases from J, leaving 13 bases between the germline ends. Looking up the germline V gene yields CDR1 SGHRS and CDR2 YFSETQ. The CDR3 measures 14 amino acids from cysteine to phenylalanine. Of all the DNA, just the CDR3 is kept, 42 bases in frame from base 1. This TCR came from a human donor in good health. What was sequenced was naive CD4+ T cells from blood. The cell subset or site tag for this specimen amounts to: naive T cells, CD45RA high CD27+. In this chain, TRBV5-1 is recombined with TRBJ2-3, with a weak D call of TRBD1 (6 bases match). The DNA reads TGCGCCAGCAGCCTGGACAGTATCCCAGATACGCAGTATTTT. Its amino acids are CASSLDSIPDTQYF. The full variable domain, completed from the reference TRBV5-1 and TRBJ2-3 proteins outside the CDR3, reads KAGVTQTPRYLIKTRGQQVTLSCSPISGHRSVSWYQQTPGQGLQFLFEYFSETQRNKGNFPGRFSGRQFSNSRSEMNVSTLELGDSALYLCASSLDSIPDTQYFGPGTRLTVL.